The 21 T cell receptor beta chains given below trace back to one sample, sequenced in a study of T-cell reconstitution after alpha-beta-depleted transplantation in children. TCRbeta library preparation incorporated unique molecular identifiers. TCRdb re-analysed the PCR reads in MiXCR, keeping a single row per CDR3 protein. The table lists roughly 350,000 distinct CDR3 sequences, around 10% of them singletons. Sequencing was performed on PBMCs from the stem cell graft donor, taken from the stem cell graft. These receptors were obtained from a human donor who donated a stem cell graft to a child with acute lymphoblastic leukemia.

This clonotype was detected ten times or more. The chain links TRBV15 to TRBJ2-3, with D perhaps matching TRBD1 (6 bases). Germline-derived CDR1 and CDR2 are LNHNV and YYDKDF (reference sequence). This CDR3 is built from 17 residues. V was trimmed by 1 base and J by 0 bases, leaving 14 bases between them. The CDR3 region is CATSRAPTGPSTDTQYF. The CDR3 DNA reads as TGTGCCACCAGCAGAGCGCCTACAGGGCCTAGCACAGATACGCAGTATTTT.

The CDR3: CASSLDLMSSYNEQFF. The CDR3 DNA follows: TGTGCCAGCAGTTTAGATCTCATGAGCTCCTACAATGAGCAGTTCTTC. The chain is built from TRBV12-3 or TRBV12-4 and TRBJ2-1; no clear D. The germline V and J ends were trimmed by 1 base and 0 bases, with 10 bases remaining between them. CDR3 size: 16 residues.

This clonotype was picked up many times. V usage is TRBV12-3 or TRBV12-4 and J usage is TRBJ2-3; D not certain. This CDR3 contains 15 residues. V lost 5 bases, J lost 0 bases, and 12 bases lay in between. Here the CDR3 DNA reads TGTGCCAGCAGTCCCCTACGCGAAAGCACAGATACGCAGTATTTT. Protein sequence: CASSPLRESTDTQYF.

The table lists this clonotype with a few counts. This rearrangement joins TRBV12-3 or TRBV12-4 to TRBJ2-7; weak D call: TRBD2 (5 bases). The CDR3 is made up of 14 amino acids. V gave up 3 bases and J gave up 6 bases, with 15 bases separating them. The CDR3 DNA is TGTGCCAGCAGTTTCGGGCCCGCGGGCTTCGAGCAGTACTTC. Amino acid sequence: CASSFGPAGFEQYF.

Many counts were recorded for this clonotype. The chain links TRBV7-9 to TRBJ1-1, with D hard to call. The CDR3 is 12 residues long. From germline, CDR1 is SEHNR and CDR2 FQNEAQ (reference sequence). V shed 5 bases and J shed 5 bases, with 9 bases lying between them. CDR3 bases: TGTGCCAGCAGCCCCCCAAGGACTGAAGCTTTCTTT. It is translated as CASSPPRTEAFF.

This clonotype was counted only a few times. The gene calls are TRBV28 and TRBJ2-5, with TRBD2 identical over 12 bases. The CDR3 is 13 amino acids. V lost 7 bases, J lost 4 bases, and 1 base stayed unmatched. CDR1 and CDR2 from the germline V gene are MDHEN and SYDVKM. The CDR3, as DNA: TGTGCCAGCAAGACTAGCGGGAGAGAGACCCAGTACTTC. It encodes CASKTSGRETQYF. The full variable domain, rest sourced from reference TRBV28 and TRBJ2-5, is DVKVTQSSRYLVKRTGEKVFLECVQDMDHENMFWYRQDPGLGLRLIYFSYDVKMKEKGDIPEGYSVSREKKERFSLILESASTNQTSMYLCASKTSGRETQYFGPGTRLLVL.

This clonotype showed up many times. The rearrangement uses TRBV12-3 or TRBV12-4 and TRBJ2-1; D ambiguous. This CDR3 has 11 amino acids. V lost 2 bases and J lost 10, with 6 bases in between. The CDR3 bases are TGTGCCAGCAGTTTAAGGAGAGAGCAGTTCTTC. It specifies CASSLRREQFF.

The V and J genes are TRBV12-3 or TRBV12-4 and TRBJ2-2; no reliable D call. Trimming took 2 bases from V and 3 from J, leaving 4 bases between them. The CDR3 is made up of 13 amino acids. CDR3 sequence reads: CASSLRHTGELFF. The DNA of the CDR3 is TGTGCCAGCAGTTTACGTCACACCGGGGAGCTGTTTTTT.

V usage is TRBV12-3 or TRBV12-4 and J usage is TRBJ2-3, with 9 bases fitting TRBD2. The CDR3 runs to 15 residues. The junction had 4 bases not matched to a gene; V was cut back by 6 bases and J by 0 bases. In nucleotides, the CDR3 is TGTGCCAGCAGAAGGCGGGAGGGCAGCACAGATACGCAGTATTTT. Residues: CASRRREGSTDTQYF.

This clonotype occurred many times. The chain carries TRBV9 and TRBJ2-3; TRBD2 matches at 14 bases. J was trimmed by 14 bases and V by 4 bases; bases with no gene match: 9. CDR1 and CDR2 (germline): SGDLS, YYNGEE. The CDR3 totals 14 residues. The CDR3 sequence is CASSSGLAGGLAYF. The CDR3 nucleotides are TGTGCCAGCAGCTCAGGACTAGCGGGAGGTCTCGCGTATTTT.

This clonotype came up a few times. This chain connects TRBV28 to TRBJ1-5; D not certain. Germline V gene lookup returns CDR1 MDHEN and CDR2 SYDVKM. V lost 2 bases and J lost 0, with 8 bases in between. There are 15 residues in the CDR3. The CDR3 sequence: CASSLSFYSNQPQHF. CDR3 DNA: TGTGCCAGCAGTTTAAGCTTCTATAGCAATCAGCCCCAGCATTTT. Based on the CDR3 plus reference TRBV28 and TRBJ1-5, the full variable domain is DVKVTQSSRYLVKRTGEKVFLECVQDMDHENMFWYRQDPGLGLRLIYFSYDVKMKEKGDIPEGYSVSREKKERFSLILESASTNQTSMYLCASSLSFYSNQPQHFGDGTRLSIL.

This clonotype has only a few counts. V and J are TRBV10-2 and TRBJ1-3, with unresolved D. This CDR3 is built from 14 residues. Looked up from germline, CDR1 is WSHSY and CDR2 is SAAADI. Trimming pared 6 bases from V and 2 bases from J, leaving 11 bases between. The CDR3 coding sequence is TGCGCCAGCAGCGAGATCGCGGCTGGAAACACCATATATTTT. Translation: CASSEIAAGNTIYF.

The table lists this clonotype with a few counts. The J gene is TRBJ2-1, the V gene TRBV12-3 or TRBV12-4; D call uncertain. V lost 0 bases, J lost 4 bases, and 10 bases lay in between. The CDR3 is 15 residues long. This CDR3 reads CASSLAFGPYNEQFF. In nucleotides, the CDR3 is TGTGCCAGCAGTTTAGCTTTTGGCCCATACAATGAGCAGTTCTTC.

In its sample, this clonotype was seen many times. This chain joins TRBV5-1 and TRBJ2-2; D might be TRBD1 (6 bases). Germline V CDR1 and CDR2: SGHRS, YFSETQ. Trimming removed 2 bases from V and 4 bases from J, with 9 bases in between. The CDR3 extends over 14 amino acids. The CDR3 DNA follows: TGCGCCAGCAGCTTACAGGGCGCCACCGGGGAGCTGTTTTTT. Translated: CASSLQGATGELFF.

This clonotype appeared a single time. The chain couples TRBV25-1 to TRBJ2-7, with 8 bases aligning to TRBD2. Trimming took 4 bases from V and 0 from J; bases not matched to a gene: 2. Germline V gene data show CDR1 as MGHDK and CDR2 as SYGVNS. The length of the CDR3 is 14 residues. CDR3: CASSASGSSYEQYF. Written as DNA, the CDR3 is TGTGCCAGCAGTGCCAGCGGGAGCTCCTACGAGCAGTACTTC.

The CDR3 bases are TGTGCCAGCAGCGGAAGGGGGAGAGGGAACACCGGGGAGCTGTTTTTT. This encodes CASSGRGRGNTGELFF. This sequence joins TRBV9 and TRBJ2-2; a possible D gene is TRBD1 (6 bases). V was pared by 3 bases and J by 1 base, with 13 bases between. CDR3 length equals 16 residues. Germline V gene sequence: CDR1 SGDLS, CDR2 YYNGEE.

This clonotype was detected only a few times. Written as DNA, the CDR3 is TGTGCCAGCAGACCTAGGTCTAACTATGGCTACACCTTC. As protein: CASRPRSNYGYTF. The J gene is TRBJ1-2, the V gene TRBV7-9; D is unresolved. Deletions cut 6 bases from V and 0 bases from J, with 8 bases between. The CDR3 loop spans 13 amino acids. CDR1 and CDR2 from the germline V gene are SEHNR and FQNEAQ (reference sequence).

This clonotype was seen at least ten times. For the CDR3, the DNA is TGTGCCAGCAGTGAGACTAGCGGGGTCACCGGGGAGCTGTTTTTT. This gives the protein CASSETSGVTGELFF. V usage is TRBV27 and J usage is TRBJ2-2, with 11 bases lining up with TRBD2. The CDR3 runs 15 residues. Germline lookup yields CDR1 MNHEY and CDR2 SMNVEV (reference sequence). J lost 4 bases, V lost 5 bases, and 3 bases had no gene match.

V usage is TRBV5-1 and J usage is TRBJ2-7, with 9 bases that match TRBD1. CDR3 size: 15 residues. V gave up 3 bases and J gave up 5 bases; unmatched junction bases: 9. Germline V gene lookup returns CDR1 SGHRS and CDR2 YFSETQ. This chain's CDR3 is CASSSPRTGADEQYF. DNA for the CDR3: TGCGCCAGCAGCTCCCCCAGGACAGGGGCTGACGAGCAGTACTTC.

This clonotype was seen a handful of times. The genes are TRBV7-9 and TRBJ1-6; D possibly corresponds to TRBD1 (5 bases). The CDR3 consists of 13 residues. V was pared by 5 bases and J by 17 bases, with 19 bases between. Germline-derived CDR1 and CDR2 are SEHNR and FQNEAQ (reference sequence). As DNA, the CDR3 is TGTGCCAGCAGCCCGGGGATTCCAGGGAGGTTCCACTTT. As protein: CASSPGIPGRFHF.

This clonotype was recorded many times. J is TRBJ2-7 and V is TRBV20-1; 9 positions match TRBD1. This CDR3 comprises 12 residues. J lost 4 bases, V lost 3 bases, and 1 base had no gene match. CDR1 DFQATT and CDR2 SNEGSKA come from the germline V gene (reference sequence). The CDR3 DNA is TGCAGTGCTAGTGACAGGGGGTACGAGCAGTACTTC. Translation gives CSASDRGYEQYF.